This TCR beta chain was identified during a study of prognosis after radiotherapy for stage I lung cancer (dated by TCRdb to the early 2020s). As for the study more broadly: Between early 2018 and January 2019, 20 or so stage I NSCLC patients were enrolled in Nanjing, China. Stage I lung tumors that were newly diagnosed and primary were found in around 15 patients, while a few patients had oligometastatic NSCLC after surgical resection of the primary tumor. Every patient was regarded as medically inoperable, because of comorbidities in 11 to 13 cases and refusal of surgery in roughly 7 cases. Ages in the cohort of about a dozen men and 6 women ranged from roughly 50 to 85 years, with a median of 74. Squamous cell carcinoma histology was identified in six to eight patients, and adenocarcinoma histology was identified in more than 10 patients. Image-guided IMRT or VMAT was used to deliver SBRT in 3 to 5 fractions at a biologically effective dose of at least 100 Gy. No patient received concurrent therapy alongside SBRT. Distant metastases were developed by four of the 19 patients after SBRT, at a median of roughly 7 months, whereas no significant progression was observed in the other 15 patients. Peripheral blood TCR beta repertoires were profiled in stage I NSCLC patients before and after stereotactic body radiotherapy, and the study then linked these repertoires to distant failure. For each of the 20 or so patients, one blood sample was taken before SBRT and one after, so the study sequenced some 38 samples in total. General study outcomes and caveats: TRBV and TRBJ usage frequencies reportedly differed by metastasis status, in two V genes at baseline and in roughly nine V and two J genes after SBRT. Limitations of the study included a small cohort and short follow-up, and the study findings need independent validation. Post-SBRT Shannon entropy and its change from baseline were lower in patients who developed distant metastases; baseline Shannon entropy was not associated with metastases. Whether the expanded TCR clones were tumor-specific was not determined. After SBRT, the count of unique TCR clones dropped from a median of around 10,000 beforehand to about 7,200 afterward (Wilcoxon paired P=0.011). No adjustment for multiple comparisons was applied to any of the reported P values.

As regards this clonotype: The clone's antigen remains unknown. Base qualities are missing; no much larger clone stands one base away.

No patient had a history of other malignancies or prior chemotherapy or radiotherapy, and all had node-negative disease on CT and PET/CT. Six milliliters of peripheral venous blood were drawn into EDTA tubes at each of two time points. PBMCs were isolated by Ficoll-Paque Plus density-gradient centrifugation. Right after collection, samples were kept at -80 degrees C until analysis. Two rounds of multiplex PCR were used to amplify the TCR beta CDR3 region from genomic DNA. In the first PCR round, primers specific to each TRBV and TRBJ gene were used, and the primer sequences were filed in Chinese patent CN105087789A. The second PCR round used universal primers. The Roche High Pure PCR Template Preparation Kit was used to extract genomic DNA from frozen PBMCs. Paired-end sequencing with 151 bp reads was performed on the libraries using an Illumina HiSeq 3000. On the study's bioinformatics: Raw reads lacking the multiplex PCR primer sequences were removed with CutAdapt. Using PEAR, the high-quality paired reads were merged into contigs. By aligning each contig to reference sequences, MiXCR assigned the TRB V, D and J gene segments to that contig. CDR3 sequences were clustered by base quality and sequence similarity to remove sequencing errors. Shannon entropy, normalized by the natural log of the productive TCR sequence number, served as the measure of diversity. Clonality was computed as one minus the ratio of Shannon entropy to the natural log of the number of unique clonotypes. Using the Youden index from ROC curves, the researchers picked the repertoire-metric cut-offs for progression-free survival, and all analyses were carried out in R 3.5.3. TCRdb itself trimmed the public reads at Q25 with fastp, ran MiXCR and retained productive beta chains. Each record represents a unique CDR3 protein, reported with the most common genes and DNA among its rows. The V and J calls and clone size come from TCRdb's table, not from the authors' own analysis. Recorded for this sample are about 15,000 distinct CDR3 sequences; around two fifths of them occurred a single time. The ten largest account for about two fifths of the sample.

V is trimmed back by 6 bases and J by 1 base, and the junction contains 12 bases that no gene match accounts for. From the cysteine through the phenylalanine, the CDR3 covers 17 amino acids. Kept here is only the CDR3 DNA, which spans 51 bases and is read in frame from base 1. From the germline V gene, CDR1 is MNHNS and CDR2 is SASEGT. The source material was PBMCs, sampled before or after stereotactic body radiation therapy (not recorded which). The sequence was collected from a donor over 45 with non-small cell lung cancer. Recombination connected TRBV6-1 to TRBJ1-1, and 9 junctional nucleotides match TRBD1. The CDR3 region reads CASRGTGITLRNTEAFF. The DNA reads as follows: TGTGCCAGCAGGGGGACAGGGATCACGTTGAGGAACACTGAAGCTTTCTTT.